These T cell receptor beta chains were read from a single sample in a study of T cell responses to AZD1222 COVID-19 vaccine. The protocol was immunoSEQ multiplex PCR, while the TCRdb copy is restricted to in-frame clones and leaves out a portion. This sample has around 160,000 clones; roughly 80% occur once, and the top ten carry roughly 4.5%. This sample comprised peripheral blood, obtained on day 0 of MenACWY control vaccination. All receptors derive from an adult in good health. Both conserved end residues are part of each CDR3. The D gene is left open where the match is weak. The size of a clone is reported for some rows only, either as once, few or many, or as a class for expanded clones.

TRBJ2-2 | . | 17 | TRBV3-1/TRBV3-2 | TRBD1 | CVSRVTGEAIGTGELFF | TGTGTCAGCAGGGTTACAGGGGAAGCCATTGGCACCGGGGAGCTGTTTTTT
TRBJ2-7 | . | 16 | TRBV5-1 | TRBD1 | CASSLGLRDSDYEQYF | TGCGCCAGCAGCTTGGGATTACGGGACAGTGACTACGAGCAGTACTTC
TRBJ1-5 | . | 14 | TRBV3-1/TRBV3-2 | . | CASSQLASGGPQHF | TGTGCCAGCAGCCAACTTGCGTCGGGGGGGCCCCAGCATTTT
TRBJ2-7 | few | 14 | TRBV14 | . | CASSQGGTSYEQYF | TGTGCCAGCAGCCAAGGGGGGACAAGCTACGAGCAGTACTTC
TRBJ2-3 | . | 14 | TRBV10-3 | . | CAISASVSTDTQYF | TGTGCCATCAGTGCTAGCGTTAGCACAGATACGCAGTATTTT
TRBJ2-5 | few | 13 | TRBV4-1 | . | CASSQAMPETQYF | TGCGCCAGCAGCCAAGCCATGCCAGAGACCCAGTACTTC
TRBJ1-1 | few | 12 | TRBV29-1 | TRBD1 | CSGTGAGTEAFF | TGCAGCGGAACAGGGGCCGGGACTGAAGCTTTCTTT
TRBJ2-7 | . | 15 | TRBV2 | . | CASSDYGQGSYEQYF | TGTGCCAGCAGTGATTACGGGCAGGGGAGCTACGAGCAGTACTTC
TRBJ2-5 | few | 14 | TRBV13 | . | CASSPRSGQETQYF | TGTGCCAGCAGCCCCCGGAGCGGCCAAGAGACCCAGTACTTC
TRBJ1-2 | few | 14 | TRBV6-6 | . | CASSPTSQTYGYTF | TGTGCCAGCAGTCCCACGAGCCAGACCTATGGCTACACCTTC
TRBJ1-2 | . | 15 | TRBV11-2 | . | CASSLDRLTNYGYTF | TGTGCCAGCAGCTTAGATCGACTGACTAACTATGGCTACACCTTC
TRBJ2-7 | . | 13 | TRBV5-6 | TRBD1 | CASSGTGGGEQYF | TGTGCCAGCAGCGGAACAGGGGGCGGCGAGCAGTACTTC
TRBJ1-1 | . | 15 | TRBV19 | TRBD1 | CASSLGQDPNTEAFF | TGTGCCAGTAGTCTCGGACAGGACCCGAACACTGAAGCTTTCTTT
TRBJ1-1 | . | 14 | TRBV29-1 | TRBD1 | CSVEGRGRGTEAFF | TGCAGCGTTGAGGGCAGGGGGCGCGGCACTGAAGCTTTCTTT
TRBJ2-7 | . | 13 | TRBV12-3/TRBV12-4 | TRBD1 | CASSPGQGYEQYF | TGTGCCAGCAGTCCTGGACAGGGCTACGAGCAGTACTTC
TRBJ1-1 | few | 13 | TRBV7-8 | TRBD1 | CASSLGVTGGTFF | TGTGCCAGCAGCTTAGGGGTCACAGGGGGAACTTTCTTT
TRBJ1-6 | . | 15 | TRBV27 | . | CASTLNPGGNSPLHF | TGTGCCAGCACCTTAAACCCCGGGGGAAATTCACCCCTCCACTTT
TRBJ1-1 | . | 15 | TRBV6-5 | TRBD1 | CASSQPQGGNTEAFF | TGTGCCAGCAGCCAACCTCAGGGGGGGAACACTGAAGCTTTCTTT
TRBJ1-6 | . | 16 | TRBV28 | . | CASSIYNWGGNSPLHF | TGTGCCAGCAGTATCTACAACTGGGGAGGGAATTCACCCCTCCACTTT
TRBJ1-5 | . | 13 | TRBV7-8 | . | CASSLGWGQPQHF | TGTGCCAGCAGCTTAGGGTGGGGGCAGCCCCAGCATTTT
TRBJ1-2 | few | 14 | TRBV18 | . | CASSPESRGYGYTF | TGTGCCAGCTCACCAGAAAGTCGAGGGTATGGCTACACCTTC
TRBJ1-2 | . | 13 | TRBV5-4 | TRBD1 | CASSPWTGVVYTF | TGTGCCAGCAGCCCATGGACAGGGGTTGTCTACACCTTC
TRBJ2-1 | . | 13 | TRBV19 | . | CASSETDYNEQFF | TGTGCCAGTAGTGAGACGGACTACAATGAGCAGTTCTTC
TRBJ2-3 | . | 14 | TRBV27 | TRBD2 | CASTASGALYTQYF | TGTGCCAGCACGGCTAGCGGGGCCCTGTATACGCAGTATTTT
TRBJ1-1 | once | 13 | TRBV6-5 | . | CASSYSSESGAFF | TGTGCCAGCAGTTACTCGAGTGAGTCAGGGGCTTTCTTT
TRBJ2-1 | . | 14 | TRBV11-2 | . | CASSLDARVREQFF | TGTGCCAGCAGCTTAGATGCAAGGGTCCGAGAGCAGTTCTTC
TRBJ1-4 | . | 14 | TRBV7-8 | . | CASSSRDWGEKLFF | TGTGCCAGCAGCTCACGCGACTGGGGCGAAAAACTGTTTTTT
TRBJ1-6 | . | 15 | TRBV7-2 | . | CASSSGRSYNSPLHF | TGTGCCAGCAGCTCTGGACGGAGCTATAATTCACCCCTCCACTTT
TRBJ2-7 | . | 14 | TRBV4-1 | TRBD1 | CASSQGDRAYEQYF | TGCGCCAGCAGCCAAGGGGACAGGGCCTACGAGCAGTACTTC
TRBJ1-3 | . | 16 | TRBV5-6 | . | CASSFEGLQTGNTIYF | TGTGCCAGCAGCTTTGAAGGCTTACAAACTGGAAACACCATATATTTT
TRBJ1-1 | . | 15 | TRBV7-9 | . | CASSLVGGMNTEAFF | TGTGCCAGCAGCCTCGTGGGGGGGATGAACACTGAAGCTTTCTTT
TRBJ2-1 | . | 16 | TRBV19 | . | CASSRGLPQSYNEQFF | TGTGCCAGTAGTCGTGGCCTCCCCCAATCCTACAATGAGCAGTTCTTC